Sequencing of this T cell receptor beta chain was carried out in a study of shared clonotypes between healthy human individuals. Across the study: There were three CD4 naive, three CD4 memory, two CD8 naive and one CD8 memory plates per donor.

Generated by immunoSEQ multiplex PCR, the TCRdb table keeps only in-frame clones and is missing some. Among some 1.4 million clones, around 97% were seen once, and the ten largest hold over 1%. Study results and limitations: Collection of samples was limited to blood; tissue repertoires likely differ. Non-shared clonotypes were found to have lower generation probabilities than the clonotypes that were shared by all four of the sorted-subset donors.

Remarks on this clone: Its antigen is not identified.

In germline, CDR1 is MDHEN, CDR2 SYDVKM. V was pared by 5 bases and J by 7 bases, with 11 bases of the junction left unmatched. The CDR3 is 16 residues long. The TCR originated in a man between 25 and 39 years old in good health. The chain has TRBV28 and TRBJ2-3, with 11 bases aligning to TRBD2. Source material: naive CD4+ T cells sorted from blood. Subset meaning: CD45RA+ positively selected. The CDR3 spells CASSLLAGGRLNTQYF. CDR3 nucleotide sequence: TGTGCCAGCAGTCTCCTAGCGGGAGGAAGGCTGAATACGCAGTATTTT.